Below, one T cell receptor beta chain is given with its context. Germline CDR1 and CDR2: SGHRS and YFSETQ. The CDR3 is 16 amino acids. This record belongs to a study of monozygotic twins with inflammatory bowel disease. Researchers put TCRalpha and TCRbeta cDNA through two nested PCRs lasting 16 and 9 cycles. TCRdb reanalyzed the 5' RACE reads and collapses them to one entry per CDR3 protein, without DNA. The sample table sets out a few hundred thousand distinct CDR3 sequences. The chain carries TRBV5-1 and TRBJ1-1; TCRdb names TRBD1, which stays unverified in the absence of DNA. The TCR comes from a human donor with ulcerative colitis or Crohn's disease, or a healthy co-twin of an affected twin (not recorded which). What was sequenced was blood. CDR3 sequence reads: CASSLTGGIMNTEAFF.